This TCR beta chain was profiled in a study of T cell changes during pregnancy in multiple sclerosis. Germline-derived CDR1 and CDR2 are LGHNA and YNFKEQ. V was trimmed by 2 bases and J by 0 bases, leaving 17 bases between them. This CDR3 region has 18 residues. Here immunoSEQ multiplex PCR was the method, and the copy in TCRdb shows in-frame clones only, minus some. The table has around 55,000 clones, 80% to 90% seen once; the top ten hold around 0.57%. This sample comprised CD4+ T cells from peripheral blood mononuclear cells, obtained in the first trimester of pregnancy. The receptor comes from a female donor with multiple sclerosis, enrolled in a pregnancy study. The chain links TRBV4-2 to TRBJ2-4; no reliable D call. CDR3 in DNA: TGTGCCAGCAGCCAACGTTTTACCGGTTCAATAGCCAAAAACATTCAGTACTTC. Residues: CASSQRFTGSIAKNIQYF.